A selection of T cell receptor beta chains follows, all from one sample in a study of T-cell reconstitution after alpha-beta-depleted transplantation in children. A single record per CDR3 protein comes from TCRdb applying MiXCR to the PCR reads. The sample has 450,000 to 700,000 distinct CDR3 sequences, about a quarter seen once. The source was PBMCs, collected before TCRalphabeta/CD19-depleted stem cell transplant. Receptor source: a boy in the first two years of life with Wiskott-Aldrich syndrome, due to receive a stem cell transplant. Both conserved end residues are trimmed from each CDR3.

TRBV6-2/TRBV6-3,TRBJ2-6,AASASGANVLT
TRBV5-1,TRBJ2-7,ASSLGLDAMQQY
TRBV20-1,TRBJ2-5,SARDSRLQETQY
TRBV3-1,TRBJ2-7,ASSQEWGPREQY
TRBV5-1,TRBJ1-5,ASSLEFGRPQH
TRBV5-1,TRBJ2-7,ASSSFHSPGTGTAYEQY
TRBV30,TRBJ2-1,AWSPTSFYNEQF
TRBV20-1,TRBJ2-3,SALTSITDTQY
TRBV5-1,TRBJ1-1,ASSGQGARNTEAF
TRBV7-2,TRBJ2-5,ASSLRPGREETQY
TRBV5-1,TRBJ2-1,ASSLEGLAGRSSYNEQF
TRBV4-2,TRBJ2-3,ASSQTSGGVTDTQY
TRBV3-1,TRBJ2-3,ASSQGLPNTQY
TRBV2,TRBJ2-1,ASTGGVSSYNEQF
TRBV27,TRBJ2-6,ATRPGTGNPGANVLT
TRBV7-8,TRBJ2-2,ASSLGKVRGSGELF
TRBV20-1,TRBJ2-6,SAANSGANVLT
TRBV7-6,TRBJ1-1,ASSLRGRGTEAF
TRBV12-3/TRBV12-4,TRBJ2-1,ASSIGLAGGPRGPYNEQF
TRBV12-3/TRBV12-4,TRBJ2-5,ASSSVGHQETQY
TRBV3-1,TRBJ1-2,ASSQEVLGVGYT
TRBV5-5,TRBJ1-1,ASSFRTAPDTEAF
TRBV5-1,TRBJ2-7,ASSLTRERFYEQY
TRBV7-9,TRBJ2-1,ASSSVLAGPYNEQF
TRBV10-3,TRBJ2-5,AISESTRQETQY
TRBV29-1,TRBJ1-1,SVVQSSTEAF
TRBV28,TRBJ2-1,ASRAGLASNEQF
TRBV6-1,TRBJ2-1,ASCWRDYTYNEQF
TRBV7-8,TRBJ2-3,ASSLGGEADTQY
TRBV11-2,TRBJ2-1,ASSPRWDEQF
TRBV5-1,TRBJ2-1,ASSIRQGSFNEQF
TRBV5-1,TRBJ1-1,ASSPGKRVDTEAF
TRBV5-6,TRBJ2-3,ASSLGASGQY
TRBV4-1,TRBJ2-4,ASSQDRLAGAHIQY
TRBV5-1,TRBJ2-2,ASSLVGDPNTGELF
TRBV9,TRBJ2-5,ASSVGGTWGAETQY
TRBV20-1,TRBJ2-3,SATPTSGRTDTQY
TRBV20-1,TRBJ2-3,SARFGDTQY
TRBV20-1,TRBJ1-2,SASRGQYTGYT
TRBV7-9,TRBJ2-1,ASSPSIVRHEQF
TRBV20-1,TRBJ2-3,SAPKAGRADTQY
TRBV12-3/TRBV12-4,TRBJ1-2,ASTLRQGIDYGYT
TRBV12-3/TRBV12-4,TRBJ2-1,ASRPRTGDYNEQF
TRBV10-3,TRBJ2-7,ATITGQGYEQY
TRBV28,TRBJ1-1,ASRYSPVSTEAF
TRBV10-3,TRBJ1-3,AISEGQGSGNTIY
TRBV6-1,TRBJ2-3,ASSKQVVSSTVTQY
TRBV25-1,TRBJ2-7,ASSDVWGTEQY